A selection of T cell receptor beta chains follows, all from one sample in a study of blood T cells in healthy people across ages. TCRdb redid the calling of the 5' RACE reads with MiXCR, one entry per CDR3 protein. The profile shows fewer than 1,000,000 distinct CDR3 sequences, roughly 44% of them singletons. Sample: blood. These receptors all stem from a man between 60 and 75 years old in good health. Each CDR3 is given with its conserved first and last residue. The order of the fields is D gene, clone size, J gene, CDR3 length, V gene, CDR3 protein, CDR3 DNA. The D gene is left open where the match is weak. Expanded clones are given a class, and other clones once, few, many or no size at all.

>.|.|TRBJ1-1|16|TRBV10-1
CASSIFQGRTNTEAFF
TGCGCCAGCAGTATTTTTCAGGGACGGACGAACACTGAAGCTTTCTTT
>.|.|TRBJ1-1|14|TRBV7-2
CASRAGGVNTEAFF
TGTGCCAGCCGAGCCGGGGGGGTGAACACTGAAGCTTTCTTT
>.|few|TRBJ1-4|14|TRBV29-1
CSVLAGPANEKLFF
TGCAGCGTTCTGGCGGGGCCAGCTAATGAGAAACTGTTTTTT
>.|few|TRBJ2-1|16|TRBV6-6
CASSYTGRGGRNEQFF
TGTGCCAGCAGTTACACGGGTAGGGGGGGAAGAAATGAGCAGTTCTTC
>TRBD2|few|TRBJ2-3|14|TRBV11-2
CASSLELAGFTQYF
TGTGCCAGCAGCTTAGAACTAGCGGGGTTCACGCAGTATTTT
>.|few|TRBJ2-4|13|TRBV3-1
CASSTTYQDIQYF
TGTGCCAGCAGCACAACCTACCAAGACATTCAGTACTTC
>TRBD1|.|TRBJ2-7|15|TRBV27
CASSLRRDRHYEQYF
TGTGCCAGCAGTTTACGGCGGGACAGGCACTACGAGCAGTACTTC
>TRBD1|few|TRBJ2-5|13|TRBV29-1
CSVGGQGPPTQYF
TGCAGCGTTGGGGGACAGGGGCCGCCGACCCAGTACTTC
>TRBD1|few|TRBJ1-5|15|TRBV5-6
CASSSGTGDFQPQHF
TGTGCCAGCAGCTCCGGGACAGGGGATTTTCAGCCCCAGCATTTT
>.|few|TRBJ2-5|16|TRBV21-1
CASSKSPPSQQETQYF
TGTGCCAGCAGCAAATCCCCCCCGAGTCAGCAAGAGACCCAGTACTTC
>.|.|TRBJ2-2|17|TRBV7-2
CASSLAIGAVNTGELFF
TGTGCCAGCAGCTTAGCGATCGGAGCTGTGAACACCGGGGAGCTGTTTTTT
>TRBD1|few|TRBJ2-7|15|TRBV5-6
CASSERPTGSYEQYF
TGTGCCAGCAGCGAGAGACCGACAGGGAGTTACGAGCAGTACTTC
>.|.|TRBJ2-1|14|TRBV4-3
CASSQERSDNEQFF
TGCGCCAGCAGCCAAGAGAGATCAGACAATGAGCAGTTCTTC
>TRBD1|.|TRBJ1-2|14|TRBV4-2
CASSSDRGHYGYTF
TGTGCCAGCAGCTCGGACAGGGGTCACTATGGCTACACCTTC
>TRBD1|.|TRBJ2-7|18|TRBV13
CASSLGGRGQGGFHEQYF
TGTGCCAGCAGCTTAGGAGGGCGGGGACAGGGAGGCTTCCACGAGCAGTACTTC
>.|.|TRBJ2-1|15|TRBV15
CATSRGREAYNEQFF
TGTGCCACCAGCAGAGGCAGGGAGGCCTACAATGAGCAGTTCTTC
>TRBD1|.|TRBJ2-1|16|TRBV3-1
CASSQQRPGDRGQQFF
TGTGCCAGCAGCCAACAAAGACCTGGGGACAGGGGGCAGCAGTTCTTC
>.|.|TRBJ1-6|14|TRBV23-1
CASSPEGQDSPLHF
TGCGCCAGCAGTCCCGAAGGGCAGGATTCACCCCTCCACTTT
>.|.|TRBJ2-1|14|TRBV4-3
CASSLEGQNNEQFF
TGCGCCAGCAGCCTAGAGGGACAAAACAATGAGCAGTTCTTC
>.|.|TRBJ2-7|14|TRBV16
CASSQSPRGSEQYF
TGTGCCAGCAGCCAATCGCCTAGGGGTAGCGAGCAGTACTTC
>TRBD1|few|TRBJ2-1|14|TRBV7-2
CASSDSGQGNEQFF
TGTGCCAGCAGCGACTCGGGACAGGGCAATGAGCAGTTCTTC
>.|.|TRBJ2-5|14|TRBV7-9
CASSLAGGAYAPYF
TGTGCCAGCAGCTTAGCGGGGGGGGCCTATGCGCCGTACTTC
>.|few|TRBJ1-5|15|TRBV7-9
CASSLEGVTNQPQHF
TGTGCCAGCAGCTTAGAGGGGGTAACCAATCAGCCCCAGCATTTT
>.|few|TRBJ2-1|13|TRBV3-1
CASSQLSSGKQFF
TGTGCCAGCAGCCAATTGTCTTCCGGGAAACAGTTCTTC
>.|.|TRBJ1-2|15|TRBV6-5
CASSPSKEASYGYTF
TGTGCCAGCAGTCCCTCGAAGGAAGCCTCCTATGGCTACACCTTC
>.|few|TRBJ1-2|14|TRBV6-1
CASSEGQARGGYTF
TGTGCCAGCAGTGAAGGGCAGGCTAGGGGTGGCTACACCTTC
>TRBD1|.|TRBJ1-6|17|TRBV3-1
CASSRLGQGPYNSPLHF
TGTGCCAGCAGCCGACTGGGACAGGGCCCCTATAATTCACCCCTCCACTTT
>TRBD2|few|TRBJ2-7|16|TRBV6-6
CASSSLAGGRSYEQYF
TGTGCCAGCAGTTCACTAGCGGGGGGTCGCTCCTACGAGCAGTACTTC
>.|few|TRBJ1-2|13|TRBV7-8
CASSLQGKYGYTF
TGTGCCAGCAGCCTCCAGGGAAAGTATGGCTACACCTTC
>.|.|TRBJ2-4|15|TRBV6-2/TRBV6-3
CASSYLQLAKNIQYF
TGTGCCAGCAGTTACTTGCAGTTAGCCAAAAACATTCAGTACTTC
>.|few|TRBJ1-6|16|TRBV28
CASRTRGTGYNSPLHF
TGTGCCAGCAGGACGCGCGGGACGGGGTATAATTCACCCCTCCACTTT
>.|.|TRBJ2-4|14|TRBV27
CASKFTVSKNIQYF
TGTGCCAGCAAATTCACTGTATCCAAAAACATTCAGTACTTC
>.|.|TRBJ1-1|14|TRBV7-3
CASSLYWDSTEAFF
TGTGCCAGCAGCTTATATTGGGATAGTACTGAAGCTTTCTTT
>TRBD1|.|TRBJ1-4|15|TRBV5-1
CASSFTGTGVEKLFF
TGCGCCAGCAGCTTCACCGGGACAGGGGTTGAAAAACTGTTTTTT
>TRBD1|.|TRBJ1-2|14|TRBV6-5
CASNTRQGPYGYTF
TGTGCCAGCAATACTCGACAGGGGCCCTATGGCTACACCTTC
>TRBD1|.|TRBJ1-2|15|TRBV20-1
CSARHHGDRRLGYTF
TGCAGTGCTCGACATCATGGGGACAGGCGGCTTGGCTACACCTTC
>.|once|TRBJ2-7|13|TRBV30
CAWSVLQGGEQYF
TGTGCCTGGAGTGTACTTCAAGGGGGGGAGCAGTACTTC
>.|few|TRBJ2-6|18|TRBV7-8
CASSLVRSGGVRANVLTF
TGTGCCAGCAGCTTAGTGAGGAGTGGTGGGGTGAGGGCCAACGTCCTGACTTTC
>TRBD2|few|TRBJ2-1|15|TRBV27
CASSSSGLAGLGQFF
TGTGCCAGCAGCTCCTCGGGACTAGCGGGACTTGGGCAGTTCTTC
>.|.|TRBJ2-4|17|TRBV12-3/TRBV12-4
CASSTTGTASAKNIQYF
TGTGCCAGCAGTACGACGGGAACCGCATCAGCCAAAAACATTCAGTACTTC
>.|.|TRBJ2-7|15|TRBV27
CASSHAGLQEYEQYF
TGTGCCAGCAGTCACGCAGGGTTACAGGAATACGAGCAGTACTTC
>.|many|TRBJ1-6|16|TRBV7-9
CASSLGQGFYNSPLHF
TGTGCCAGCAGCTTAGGGCAGGGGTTTTATAATTCACCCCTCCACTTT
>.|many|TRBJ2-7|13|TRBV18
CASSPDSTYEQYF
TGTGCCAGCTCACCCGACAGTACCTACGAGCAGTACTTC
>.|once|TRBJ2-7|16|TRBV5-1
CASSLGRLLGTYEQYF
TGCGCCAGCAGCTTGGGCCGGCTCCTCGGCACCTACGAGCAGTACTTC
>.|.|TRBJ2-7|14|TRBV7-9
CASSLVGVGLEQYF
TGTGCCAGCAGCTTAGTGGGGGTTGGGCTCGAGCAGTACTTC